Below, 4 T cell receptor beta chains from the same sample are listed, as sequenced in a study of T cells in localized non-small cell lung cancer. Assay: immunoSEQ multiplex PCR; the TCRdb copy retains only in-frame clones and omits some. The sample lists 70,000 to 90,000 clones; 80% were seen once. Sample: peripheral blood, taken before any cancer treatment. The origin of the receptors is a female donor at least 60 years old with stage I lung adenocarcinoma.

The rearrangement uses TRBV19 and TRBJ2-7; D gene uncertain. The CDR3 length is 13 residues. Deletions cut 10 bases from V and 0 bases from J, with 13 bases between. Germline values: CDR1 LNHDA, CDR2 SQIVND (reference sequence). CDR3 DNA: TGTGCCACCGAAGGATCTAGCTCCTACGAGCAGTACTTC. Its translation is CATEGSSSYEQYF.

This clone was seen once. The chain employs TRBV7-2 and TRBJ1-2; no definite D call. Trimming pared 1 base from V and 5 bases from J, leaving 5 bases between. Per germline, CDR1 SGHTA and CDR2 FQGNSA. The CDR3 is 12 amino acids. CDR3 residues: CASSLGKYGYTF. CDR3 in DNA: TGTGCCAGCAGCTTAGGGAAGTATGGCTACACCTTC.

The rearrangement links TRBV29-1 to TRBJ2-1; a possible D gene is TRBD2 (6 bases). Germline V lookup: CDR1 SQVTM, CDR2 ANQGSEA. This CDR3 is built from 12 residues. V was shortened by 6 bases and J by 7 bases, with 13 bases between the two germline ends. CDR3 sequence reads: CSVRDGENEQFF. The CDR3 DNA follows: TGCAGCGTGCGGGACGGCGAAAATGAGCAGTTCTTC.

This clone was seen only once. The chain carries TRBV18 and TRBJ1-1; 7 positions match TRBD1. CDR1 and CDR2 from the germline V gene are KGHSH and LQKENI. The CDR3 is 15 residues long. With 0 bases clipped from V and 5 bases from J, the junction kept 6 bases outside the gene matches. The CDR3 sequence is CASSPPSTGITEAFF. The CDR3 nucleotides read TGTGCCAGCTCACCACCTTCGACAGGGATTACTGAAGCTTTCTTT.